The 10 T cell receptor beta chains in this list originate from one sample, sequenced in a study of T cells in Graves' hyperthyroidism and ophthalmopathy. The source material, RNA transcripts, was used to amplify TCR beta CDR3 regions. Primed by the HTBI set, a first-round RT-PCR was run on the TCR CDR3. One entry per CDR3 protein, called by TCRdb with MiXCR from the multiplex PCR reads. The sample contains roughly 630,000 distinct CDR3 sequences, about 15% of which appear only once. Source material: blood. The receptors come from a woman in her twenties or thirties with Graves' hyperthyroidism.

This clonotype appeared many times. V is TRBV29-1 and J is TRBJ2-1; tentative D call: TRBD2 (6 bases). V lost 4 bases and J lost 3, with 10 bases in between. In germline, CDR1 is SQVTM, CDR2 ANQGSEA. This CDR3 contains 13 residues. CDR3 DNA sequence: TGCAGCGTTGGGGGGGTAAACTACAATGAGCAGTTCTTC. Translated, it gives CSVGGVNYNEQFF.

In its sample, this clonotype was seen many times. The rearrangement joins TRBV12-3 or TRBV12-4 to TRBJ1-1; D gene unclear. This CDR3 comprises 14 residues. Trimming left V 1 base short and J 1 base short, with 7 bases between. The DNA for the CDR3 is TGTGCCAGCAGTTTAGGTGGAAAGAACACTGAAGCTTTCTTT. This translates into CASSLGGKNTEAFF.

As regards this clonotype: The junction departs from the called germline gene at one end, perhaps through a read error. The rearrangement uses TRBV7-9 and TRBJ2-1; possibly TRBD1 for D (6 bases). CDR1 is SEHNR, CDR2 FQNEAQ, per germline (reference sequence). The length of the CDR3 is 14 residues. CDR3 sequence (DNA): TGCGCCAGCAGCCCGATTACCGACAGGAGTGAGCAGTTCTTC. This codes for CASSPITDRSEQFF.

To note about this clonotype: This may be a read error, as it is one base from a much larger clone. V usage is TRBV12-3 or TRBV12-4 and J usage is TRBJ2-1; a possible D gene is TRBD2 (5 bases). This CDR3 contains 16 residues. CDR3 loop: CACSLLVLSSYNEQFF. The DNA for the CDR3 is TGTGCCTGCAGTTTACTAGTTCTCAGCTCCTACAATGAGCAGTTCTTC.

This clonotype showed up many times. The V gene is TRBV6-2 or TRBV6-3, the J gene TRBJ2-5; D could derive from TRBD1 or TRBD2 (5 bases each). With 5 bases removed from V and 1 base from J, the gap between germline ends came to 17 bases. The CDR3 covers 16 residues. Germline V gene data show CDR1 as MNHEY and CDR2 as SVGEGT. The CDR3 loop reads CASSPLGGGSQETQYF. CDR3 in DNA: TGTGCCAGCAGTCCCCTTGGTGGGGGAAGCCAAGAGACCCAGTACTTC.

At least ten counts were recorded for this clonotype. The rearrangement joins TRBV27 to TRBJ2-3; D is perhaps TRBD1 or TRBD2 (5 bases each). The CDR3 is 15 residues long. Trimming removed 5 bases from V and 4 bases from J, with 16 bases in between. The germline gives CDR1 MNHEY, CDR2 SMNVEV (reference sequence). CDR3 nucleotides: TGTGCCAGCAGTGCCCTCCCGGGACGCCCAGATACGCAGTATTTT. Amino acids: CASSALPGRPDTQYF.

This chain links TRBV9 with TRBJ2-7, with D uncertain. Germline V gives CDR1 SGDLS, CDR2 YYNGEE. The CDR3 length is 15 residues. V lost 5 bases and J 5 bases, leaving 20 bases between the germline ends. As DNA, the CDR3 is TGTGCCAGCAGTCAGCGTTCTTCGGCCCCCAACGAGCAGTACTTC. It translates to CASSQRSSAPNEQYF.

This clonotype showed up many times. This chain links TRBV5-5 with TRBJ1-5; unclear D gene. V lost 2 bases and J lost 4, with 10 bases in between. CDR1 is SGHKS, CDR2 YYEKEE, per germline (reference sequence). The CDR3 runs 14 residues. The CDR3, as DNA: TGTGCCAGCAGCTTCGGGGTGACTAATCAGCCCCAGCATTTT. It specifies CASSFGVTNQPQHF.

The chain recombines TRBV5-1 with TRBJ2-1, with TRBD2 matching over 8 bases. V lost 0 bases to trimming and J lost 8 bases; unmatched junction nucleotides: 10. Per the germline V gene, CDR1 is SGHRS and CDR2 is YFSETQ. This CDR3 region has 16 residues. CDR3 DNA sequence: TGCGCCAGCAGCTTGGATCCAGCGGGAGTCCTCTATGAGCAGTTCTTC. Translation: CASSLDPAGVLYEQFF. Full variable domain (missing parts from reference TRBV5-1 and TRBJ2-1): KAGVTQTPRYLIKTRGQQVTLSCSPISGHRSVSWYQQTPGQGLQFLFEYFSETQRNKGNFPGRFSGRQFSNSRSEMNVSTLELGDSALYLCASSLDPAGVLYEQFFGPGTRLTVL.

V usage is TRBV5-6 and J usage is TRBJ1-2; weak D call: TRBD1 (5 bases). The CDR3 consists of 15 residues. V was cut by 6 bases and J by 4 bases, with 19 bases left in between. Germline CDR1 is SGHDT and CDR2 is YYEEEE. The CDR3 nucleotides are TGTGCCAGCACCCAGCGGGGGGGGACGTTCTATGGCTACACCTTC. Amino acid sequence: CASTQRGGTFYGYTF. Variable domain in full (rest from reference TRBV5-6 and TRBJ1-2): DAGVTQSPTHLIKTRGQQVTLRCSPKSGHDTVSWYQQALGQGPQFIFQYYEEEERQRGNFPDRFSGHQFPNYSSELNVNALLLGDSALYLCASTQRGGTFYGYTFGSGTRLTVV.